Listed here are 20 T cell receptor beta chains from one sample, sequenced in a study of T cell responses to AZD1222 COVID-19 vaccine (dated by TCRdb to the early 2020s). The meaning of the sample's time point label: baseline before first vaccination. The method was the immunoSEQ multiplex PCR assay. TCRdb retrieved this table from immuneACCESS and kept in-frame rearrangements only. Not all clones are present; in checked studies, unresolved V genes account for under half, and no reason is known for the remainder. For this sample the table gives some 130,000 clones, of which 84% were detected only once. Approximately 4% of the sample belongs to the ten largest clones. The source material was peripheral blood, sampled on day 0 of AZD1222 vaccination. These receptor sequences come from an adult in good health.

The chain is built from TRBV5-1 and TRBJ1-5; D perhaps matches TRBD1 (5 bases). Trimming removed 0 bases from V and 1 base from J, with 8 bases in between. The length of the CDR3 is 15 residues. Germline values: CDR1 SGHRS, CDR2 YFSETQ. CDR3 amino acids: CASSLEGASNQPQHF. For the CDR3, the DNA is TGCGCCAGCAGCTTGGAAGGGGCGAGCAATCAGCCCCAGCATTTT.

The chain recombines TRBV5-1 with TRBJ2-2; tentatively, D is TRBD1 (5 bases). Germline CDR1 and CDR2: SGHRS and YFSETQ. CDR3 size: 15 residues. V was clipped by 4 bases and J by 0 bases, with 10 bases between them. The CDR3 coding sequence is TGCGCCAGCAGCCCTAGGACAACGAACACCGGGGAGCTGTTTTTT. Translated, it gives CASSPRTTNTGELFF. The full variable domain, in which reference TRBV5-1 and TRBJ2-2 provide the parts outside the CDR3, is KAGVTQTPRYLIKTRGQQVTLSCSPISGHRSVSWYQQTPGQGLQFLFEYFSETQRNKGNFPGRFSGRQFSNSRSEMNVSTLELGDSALYLCASSPRTTNTGELFFGEGSRLTVL.

CDR3: CASSYGQSYGNTIYF. The CDR3 DNA sequence: TGTGCCAGCAGTTACGGACAGAGCTATGGAAACACCATATATTTT. The V and J genes are TRBV6-5 and TRBJ1-3, with D maybe TRBD1 (6 bases). The V end was cut by 2 bases, the J end by 3 bases, with 11 bases between. There are 15 residues in the CDR3. Germline CDR1 and CDR2: MNHEY and SVGAGI.

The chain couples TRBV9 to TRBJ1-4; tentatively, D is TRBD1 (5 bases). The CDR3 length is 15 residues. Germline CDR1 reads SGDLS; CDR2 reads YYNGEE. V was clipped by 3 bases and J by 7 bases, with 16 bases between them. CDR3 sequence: CASSERGYRPEKLFF. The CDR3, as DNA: TGTGCCAGCAGCGAGAGGGGATATCGACCTGAAAAACTGTTTTTT.

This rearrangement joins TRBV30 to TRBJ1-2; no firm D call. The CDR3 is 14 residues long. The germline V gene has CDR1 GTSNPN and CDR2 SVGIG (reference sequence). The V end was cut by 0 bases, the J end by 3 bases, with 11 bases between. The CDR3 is CAWSVGRNHYGYTF. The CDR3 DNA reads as TGTGCCTGGAGTGTAGGGAGGAACCACTATGGCTACACCTTC. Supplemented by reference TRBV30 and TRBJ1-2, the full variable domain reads SQTIHQWPATLVQPVGSPLSLECTVEGTSNPNLYWYRQAAGRGLQLLFYSVGIGQISSEVPQNLSASRPQDRQFILSSKKLLLSDSGFYLCAWSVGRNHYGYTFGSGTRLTVV.

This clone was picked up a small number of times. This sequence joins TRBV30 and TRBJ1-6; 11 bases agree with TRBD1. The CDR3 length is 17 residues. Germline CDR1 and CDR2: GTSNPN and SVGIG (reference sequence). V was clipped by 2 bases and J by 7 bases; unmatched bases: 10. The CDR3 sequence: CAWSTRDRGSTNSPLHF. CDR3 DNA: TGTGCCTGGAGTACTCGGGACAGGGGGAGTACCAATTCACCCCTCCACTTT. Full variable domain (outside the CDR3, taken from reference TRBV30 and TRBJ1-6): SQTIHQWPATLVQPVGSPLSLECTVEGTSNPNLYWYRQAAGRGLQLLFYSVGIGQISSEVPQNLSASRPQDRQFILSSKKLLLSDSGFYLCAWSTRDRGSTNSPLHFGNGTRLTVT.

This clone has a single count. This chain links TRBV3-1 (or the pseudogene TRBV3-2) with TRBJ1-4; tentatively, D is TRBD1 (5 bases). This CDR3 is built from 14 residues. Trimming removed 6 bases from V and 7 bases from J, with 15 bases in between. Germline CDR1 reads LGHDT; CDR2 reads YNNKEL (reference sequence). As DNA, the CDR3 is TGTGCCAGCAGGTTCGGACAAACGAGTGAAAAACTGTTTTTT. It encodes CASRFGQTSEKLFF.

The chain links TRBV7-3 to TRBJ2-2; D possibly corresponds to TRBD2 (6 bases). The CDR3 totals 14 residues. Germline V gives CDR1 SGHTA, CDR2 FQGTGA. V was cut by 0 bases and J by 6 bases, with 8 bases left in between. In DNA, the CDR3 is TGTGCCAGCAGCTTAACAGGACTATCCGGGGAGCTGTTTTTT. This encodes CASSLTGLSGELFF.

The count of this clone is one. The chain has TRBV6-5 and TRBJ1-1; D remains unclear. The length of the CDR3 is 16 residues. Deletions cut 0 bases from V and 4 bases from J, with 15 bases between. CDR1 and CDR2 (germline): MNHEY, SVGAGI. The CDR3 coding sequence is TGTGCCAGCAGTTACTCGTGGGCGACCCCGGGCACTGAAGCTTTCTTT. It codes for CASSYSWATPGTEAFF.

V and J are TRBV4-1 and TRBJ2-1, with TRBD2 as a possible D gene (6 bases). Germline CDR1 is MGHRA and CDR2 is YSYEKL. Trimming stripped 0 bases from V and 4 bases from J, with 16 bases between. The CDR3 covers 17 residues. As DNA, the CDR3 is TGCGCCAGCAGCCAAGACCCCGCCGGGACTCTATACAATGAGCAGTTCTTC. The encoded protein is CASSQDPAGTLYNEQFF.

The CDR3 loop is CASSDRYEQFF. The CDR3 DNA sequence: TGTGCCAGCAGTGACAGATATGAGCAGTTCTTC. The chain links TRBV28 to TRBJ2-1, with D tentatively TRBD1 (5 bases). Trimming cost V 5 bases and J 8 bases, with 7 bases left between them. CDR1 and CDR2 from the germline V gene are MDHEN and SYDVKM. This CDR3 contains 11 residues.

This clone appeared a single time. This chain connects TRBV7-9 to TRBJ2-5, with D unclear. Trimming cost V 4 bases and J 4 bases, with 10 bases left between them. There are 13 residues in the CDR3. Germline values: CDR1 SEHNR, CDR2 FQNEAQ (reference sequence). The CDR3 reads CASSSVLGETQYF. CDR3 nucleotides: TGTGCCAGCAGCTCCGTATTAGGAGAGACCCAGTACTTC. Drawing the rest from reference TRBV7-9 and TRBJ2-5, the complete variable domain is DTGVSQNPRHKITKRGQNVTFRCDPISEHNRLYWYRQTLGQGPEFLTYFQNEAQLEKSRLLSDRFSAERPKGSFSTLEIQRTEQGDSAMYLCASSSVLGETQYFGPGTRLLVL.

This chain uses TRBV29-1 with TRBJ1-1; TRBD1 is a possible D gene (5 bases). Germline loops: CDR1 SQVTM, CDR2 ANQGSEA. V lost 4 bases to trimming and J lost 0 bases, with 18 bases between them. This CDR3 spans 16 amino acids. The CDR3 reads CSVGGWGEHMNTEAFF. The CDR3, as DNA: TGCAGCGTTGGGGGATGGGGCGAGCACATGAACACTGAAGCTTTCTTT. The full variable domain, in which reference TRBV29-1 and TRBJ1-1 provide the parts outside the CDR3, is SAVISQKPSRDICQRGTSLTIQCQVDSQVTMMFWYRQQPGQSLTLIATANQGSEATYESGFVIDKFPISRPNLTFSTLTVSNMSPEDSSIYLCSVGGWGEHMNTEAFFGQGTRLTVV.

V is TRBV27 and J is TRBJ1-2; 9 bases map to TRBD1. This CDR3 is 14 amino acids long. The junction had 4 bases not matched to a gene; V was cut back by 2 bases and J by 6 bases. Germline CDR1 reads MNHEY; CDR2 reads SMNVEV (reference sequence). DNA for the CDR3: TGTGCCAGCAGTTTAGGGACAGGGATTGATGGCTACACCTTC. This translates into CASSLGTGIDGYTF.

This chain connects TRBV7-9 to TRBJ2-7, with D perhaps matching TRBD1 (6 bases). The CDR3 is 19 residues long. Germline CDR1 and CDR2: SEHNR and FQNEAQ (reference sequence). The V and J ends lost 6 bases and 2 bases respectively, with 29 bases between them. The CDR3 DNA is TGTGCCAGCAGTCCCCCCCTAGCCGAAAGACAGGATTATCCCTACGAGCAGTACTTC. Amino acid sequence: CASSPPLAERQDYPYEQYF.

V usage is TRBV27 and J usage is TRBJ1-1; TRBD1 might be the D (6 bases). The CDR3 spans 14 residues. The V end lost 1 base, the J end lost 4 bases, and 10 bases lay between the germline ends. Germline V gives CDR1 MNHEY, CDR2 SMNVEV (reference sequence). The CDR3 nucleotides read TGTGCCAGCAGTTTATTTAGAGGGGGCACTGAAGCTTTCTTT. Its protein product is CASSLFRGGTEAFF.

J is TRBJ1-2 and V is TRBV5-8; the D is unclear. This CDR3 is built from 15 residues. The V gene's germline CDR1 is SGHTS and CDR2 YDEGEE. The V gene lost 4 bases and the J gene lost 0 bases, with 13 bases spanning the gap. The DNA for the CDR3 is TGTGCCAGCAGCGTGGACCGAATGACTAACTATGGCTACACCTTC. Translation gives CASSVDRMTNYGYTF.

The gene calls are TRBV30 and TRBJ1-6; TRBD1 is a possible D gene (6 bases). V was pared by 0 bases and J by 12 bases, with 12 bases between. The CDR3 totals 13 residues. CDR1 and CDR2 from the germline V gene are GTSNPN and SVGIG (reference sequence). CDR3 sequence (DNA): TGTGCCTGGAGTGTAAGGGGGGGCAAACCCCTCCACTTT. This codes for CAWSVRGGKPLHF.

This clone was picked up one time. The CDR3 sequence is CASSDFTGVILYEQYF. Written as DNA, the CDR3 is TGTGCCAGCAGTGACTTTACAGGGGTCATCCTCTACGAGCAGTACTTC. V usage is TRBV6-4 and J usage is TRBJ2-7, with 7 bases aligning to TRBD1. The CDR3 runs 16 residues. With 1 base clipped from V and 3 bases from J, the junction kept 9 bases outside the gene matches. Germline V lookup: CDR1 MRHNA, CDR2 SNTAGT.

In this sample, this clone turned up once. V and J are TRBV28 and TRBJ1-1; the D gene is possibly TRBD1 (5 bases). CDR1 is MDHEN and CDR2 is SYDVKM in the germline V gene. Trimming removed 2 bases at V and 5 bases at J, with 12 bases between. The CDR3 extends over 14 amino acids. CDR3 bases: TGTGCCAGCAGTTTAGGAGGGGTGGGAACTGAAGCTTTCTTT. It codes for CASSLGGVGTEAFF. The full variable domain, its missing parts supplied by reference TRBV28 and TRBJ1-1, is DVKVTQSSRYLVKRTGEKVFLECVQDMDHENMFWYRQDPGLGLRLIYFSYDVKMKEKGDIPEGYSVSREKKERFSLILESASTNQTSMYLCASSLGGVGTEAFFGQGTRLTVV.